The 4 T cell receptor beta chains listed next were all sequenced from one sample in a study of OX40 agonist ivuxolimab in advanced cancers. Produced via immunoSEQ multiplex PCR; TCRdb's table is partial and in-frame only. Seen here are about 100,000 clones, approximately 80% observed once, and the top ten hold roughly 5%. Sequenced material: CD4+ or CD8+ T cells sorted from blood, taken in a trial of the OX40 agonist ivuxolimab. All receptors come from an adult with an advanced solid tumor such as melanoma, head and neck, liver or kidney cancer.

Here the CDR3 DNA reads TGTGCCAGCAGCCAATCGGACAGGGATAATGGCTACACCTTC. Protein sequence: CASSQSDRDNGYTF. The genes are TRBV6-5 and TRBJ1-2, with 8 bases fitting TRBD1. Per germline, CDR1 MNHEY and CDR2 SVGAGI. J gave up 6 bases and V 6 bases, and 9 bases lay outside the gene matches. The CDR3 spans 14 residues.

V gene TRBV5-1 combines with J gene TRBJ2-7, with 8 bases identical to TRBD2. The CDR3 loop spans 15 amino acids. The germline gives CDR1 SGHRS, CDR2 YFSETQ. After removal of 0 bases from V and 7 bases from J, the junction contained 9 bases not matched to a gene. In DNA, the CDR3 is TGCGCCAGCAGCTTGGGGACTAGCCCTCCCCTGGAGCAGTACTTC. Amino acid sequence: CASSLGTSPPLEQYF.

The V and J genes are TRBV29-1 and TRBJ2-7; 8 bases line up with TRBD1. Trimming took 4 bases from V and 9 from J; bases not matched to a gene: 8. Germline CDR1 reads SQVTM; CDR2 reads ANQGSEA. There are 12 residues in the CDR3. CDR3 coding DNA: TGCAGCGTTGGACAGGGGCTTACTGGGCAGTACTTC. Its translation is CSVGQGLTGQYF.

This clone was found a few times. The chain carries TRBV9 and TRBJ1-1; unclear D gene. The CDR3 has 14 amino acids. V was pared by 3 bases and J by 5 bases, with 14 bases between. CDR1 is SGDLS, CDR2 YYNGEE, per germline. The CDR3 protein is CASSAGPGRTEAFF. The CDR3 DNA reads as TGTGCCAGCAGCGCGGGCCCCGGACGGACTGAAGCTTTCTTT.